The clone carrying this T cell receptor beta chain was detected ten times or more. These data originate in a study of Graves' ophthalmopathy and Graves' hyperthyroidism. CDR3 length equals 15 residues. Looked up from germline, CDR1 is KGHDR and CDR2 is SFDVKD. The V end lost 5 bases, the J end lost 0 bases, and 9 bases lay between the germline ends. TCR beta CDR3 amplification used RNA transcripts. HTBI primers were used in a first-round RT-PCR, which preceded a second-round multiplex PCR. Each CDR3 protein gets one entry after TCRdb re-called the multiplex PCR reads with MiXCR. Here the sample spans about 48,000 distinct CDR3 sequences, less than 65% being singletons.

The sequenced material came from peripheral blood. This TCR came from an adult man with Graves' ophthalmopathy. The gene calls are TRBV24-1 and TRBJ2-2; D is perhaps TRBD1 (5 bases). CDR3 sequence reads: CATSGRQTNTGELFF. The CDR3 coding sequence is TGTGCCACCAGTGGCCGACAGACGAACACCGGGGAGCTGTTTTTT.